A single sample gave rise to the 27 T cell receptor beta chains below, sequenced in a study of control samples from healthy donors and cancer patients. Using immunoSEQ multiplex PCR, the repertoire was profiled, and TCRdb retains in-frame clones only, with some absent. This table holds around 250,000 clones, about 80% found once. Sequenced material: PBMCs. Receptors were obtained from a woman between 55 and 75 years old with lung cancer.

The V and J genes are TRBV5-4 and TRBJ2-5; 7 bases map to TRBD1. Germline V CDR1 and CDR2: SGHNT, YYREEE (reference sequence). The length of the CDR3 is 14 residues. With V trimmed by 3 bases and J by 3 bases, 5 bases remained unmatched. CDR3 in DNA: TGTGCCAGCAGCTCCCGGACAGGAGAAGAGACCCAGTACTTC. Its protein is CASSSRTGEETQYF.

In this sample, this clone turned up once. The rearrangement joins TRBV28 to TRBJ2-1; 9 positions match TRBD1. The CDR3 extends over 16 amino acids. The V gene's germline CDR1 is MDHEN and CDR2 SYDVKM. V was pared by 4 bases and J by 4 bases, with 8 bases of the junction left unmatched. In DNA, the CDR3 is TGTGCCAGCAGTTCCCTGGACAGGGGAGGGTACAATGAGCAGTTCTTC. Its protein is CASSSLDRGGYNEQFF.

The V call is TRBV20-1, the J call TRBJ1-2, with D unresolved. V lost 6 bases, J lost 2 bases, and 4 bases lay in between. Germline V gene sequence: CDR1 DFQATT, CDR2 SNEGSKA (reference sequence). CDR3 length equals 10 residues. CDR3 protein: CSAENYGYTF. CDR3 DNA: TGCAGTGCAGAGAACTATGGCTACACCTTC.

The rearrangement links TRBV6-5 to TRBJ1-5, with TRBD1 identical over 7 bases. V was clipped by 7 bases and J by 4 bases; unmatched bases: 7. Germline lookup yields CDR1 MNHEY and CDR2 SVGAGI. The CDR3 totals 14 residues. DNA for the CDR3: TGTGCCAGCACCCCGGGACAGTATAATCAGCCCCAGCATTTT. It yields the protein CASTPGQYNQPQHF.

V gene TRBV5-8 combines with J gene TRBJ1-4; tentatively, D is TRBD1 (6 bases). Germline CDR1 is SGHTS and CDR2 is YDEGEE. The CDR3 has 13 residues. V was clipped by 7 bases and J by 7 bases, with 14 bases between them. CDR3 nucleotide sequence: TGTGCCAGCGGACACAGGGACGTTGAAAAACTGTTTTTT. Its translation: CASGHRDVEKLFF.

This chain joins TRBV7-8 and TRBJ2-1; 11 bases agree with TRBD2. V gave up 5 bases and J gave up 5 bases; unmatched junction bases: 8. The CDR3 runs 16 residues. Germline V lookup: CDR1 SGHVS, CDR2 FQNEAQ. The CDR3 bases are TGTGCCAGCAGCCGATATGCGGGACTAGCGGACAATGAGCAGTTCTTC. Protein: CASSRYAGLADNEQFF.

V gene TRBV7-9 combines with J gene TRBJ2-7; 10 nucleotides match TRBD1. The V gene end was trimmed by 5 bases and the J gene end by 5 bases; junction bases not matched to a gene: 9. This CDR3 region has 15 residues. Looked up from germline, CDR1 is SEHNR and CDR2 is FQNEAQ (reference sequence). CDR3 region: CASSGRQGASDEQYF. The CDR3, as DNA: TGTGCCAGCAGCGGAAGACAGGGGGCCAGCGACGAGCAGTACTTC.

The chain couples TRBV24-1 to TRBJ2-3; a weak D match, TRBD2 (6 bases). Germline V gene lookup returns CDR1 KGHDR and CDR2 SFDVKD. V shed 4 bases and J shed 4 bases, with 11 bases lying between them. The CDR3 length is 14 residues. CDR3 bases: TGTGCCACCAGTGACGCCAGGAGGGCAGATACGCAGTATTTT. Protein sequence: CATSDARRADTQYF.

The genes are TRBV15 and TRBJ2-1, with a tentative D call TRBD2 (6 bases). Trimming removed 0 bases from V and 0 bases from J, with 18 bases in between. CDR1 LNHNV and CDR2 YYDKDF come from the germline V gene (reference sequence). The CDR3 is 19 amino acids. CDR3 loop: CATSRDLPSSAGSYNEQFF. The CDR3 DNA reads TGTGCCACCAGCAGAGATCTTCCCTCTAGCGCCGGCTCCTACAATGAGCAGTTCTTC.

V usage is TRBV6-5 and J usage is TRBJ2-7; D may be TRBD1 (5 bases). This CDR3 spans 12 amino acids. V lost 5 bases to trimming and J lost 6 bases, with 11 bases between them. CDR1 MNHEY and CDR2 SVGAGI come from the germline V gene. The CDR3 loop reads CASSQPGLEQYF. The CDR3 region has the DNA TGTGCCAGCAGTCAGCCAGGGCTCGAGCAGTACTTC.

The chain uses TRBV6-5 and TRBJ2-1; possibly TRBD2 for D (5 bases). Germline V gene data show CDR1 as MNHEY and CDR2 as SVGAGI. V lost 10 bases to trimming and J lost 5 bases, with 21 bases between them. The CDR3 consists of 15 residues. The CDR3 DNA follows: TGTGCCACCTCTGAGGGCCCGACCGTCGACAATGAGCAGTTCTTC. Amino acids: CATSEGPTVDNEQFF.

The chain recombines TRBV28 with TRBJ1-4, with 8 bases matching TRBD1. Unmatched junction bases numbered 10, after V lost 3 bases and J lost 7 bases. The CDR3 extends over 16 amino acids. CDR1 MDHEN and CDR2 SYDVKM come from the germline V gene. The CDR3 DNA reads as TGTGCCAGCAGTTTTAGCGGGGCAGGGGGCCGTGAAAAACTGTTTTTT. Its protein product is CASSFSGAGGREKLFF.

This clone was counted a few times. V is TRBV5-1 and J is TRBJ2-3; D is perhaps TRBD2 (5 bases). Trimming left V 6 bases short and J 2 bases short, with 10 bases between. Germline V gives CDR1 SGHRS, CDR2 YFSETQ. The CDR3 length is 13 residues. In nucleotides, the CDR3 is TGCGCCAGCAAGAGGGAGATCACAGATACGCAGTATTTT. Translation gives CASKREITDTQYF.

This chain uses TRBV18 with TRBJ1-1; unclear D gene. Trimming removed 6 bases at V and 3 bases at J, with 17 bases between. Germline V gene sequence: CDR1 KGHSH, CDR2 LQKENI. The CDR3 covers 15 residues. CDR3 DNA sequence: TGTGCCAGCTCGCTCACGCAGATCCGCGACACTGAAGCTTTCTTT. This encodes CASSLTQIRDTEAFF.

This chain links TRBV5-1 with TRBJ1-1; D call uncertain. Germline-derived CDR1 and CDR2 are SGHRS and YFSETQ. Trimming removed 0 bases from V and 3 bases from J, with 9 bases in between. The CDR3 consists of 14 residues. The CDR3 is CASSLEQSDTEAFF. The CDR3 DNA sequence: TGCGCCAGCAGCTTGGAACAGTCGGACACTGAAGCTTTCTTT. Using reference TRBV5-1 and TRBJ1-1 for the parts outside the CDR3, the full variable domain is KAGVTQTPRYLIKTRGQQVTLSCSPISGHRSVSWYQQTPGQGLQFLFEYFSETQRNKGNFPGRFSGRQFSNSRSEMNVSTLELGDSALYLCASSLEQSDTEAFFGQGTRLTVV.

The chain combines TRBV28 with TRBJ1-5; no clear D gene. V was pared by 3 bases and J by 2 bases, with 8 bases between. The CDR3 has 14 residues. CDR1 MDHEN and CDR2 SYDVKM come from the germline V gene. The CDR3 DNA follows: TGTGCCAGCAGTTTGGCTCCAGGCAATCAGCCCCAGCATTTT. Protein product: CASSLAPGNQPQHF.

The chain joins TRBV5-6 to TRBJ2-7; TRBD1 matches 7 bases. This CDR3 has 14 amino acids. CDR1 is SGHDT and CDR2 is YYEEEE in the germline V gene. J gave up 2 bases and V 2 bases, and 4 bases lay outside the gene matches. This chain's CDR3 is CASSFQQGTYEQYF. For the CDR3, the DNA is TGTGCCAGCAGCTTCCAACAGGGGACCTACGAGCAGTACTTC.

This clone was detected only a few times. The rearrangement uses TRBV12-5 and TRBJ2-3, with D tentatively TRBD1 or TRBD2 (6 bases each). Germline-derived CDR1 and CDR2 are LGHNT and FRNRAP. Trimming left V 7 bases short and J 5 bases short, with 10 bases between. CDR3 size: 12 residues. The CDR3 region is CASAGAGDTQYF. CDR3 bases: TGTGCTAGTGCGGGGGCGGGAGATACGCAGTATTTT.

The chain couples TRBV11-2 to TRBJ1-3; D gene uncertain. Germline CDR1 is SGHAT and CDR2 is FQNNGV. V was clipped by 3 bases and J by 0 bases, with 12 bases between them. The CDR3 totals 16 residues. The CDR3 is CASSFQVQFSGNTIYF. CDR3 sequence (DNA): TGTGCCAGCAGCTTCCAGGTCCAGTTCTCTGGAAACACCATATATTTT.

This clone was seen only a few times. The chain recombines TRBV5-1 with TRBJ1-2; D may be TRBD1 (6 bases). Germline V CDR1 and CDR2: SGHRS, YFSETQ. CDR3 length equals 14 residues. V gave up 5 bases and J gave up 1 base, with 12 bases separating them. The CDR3: CASRLTGFNYGYTF. In nucleotides, the CDR3 is TGCGCCAGCAGATTGACAGGCTTTAACTATGGCTACACCTTC.

This chain links TRBV4-1 with TRBJ1-2; the D gene is possibly TRBD1 (5 bases). Trimming left V 6 bases short and J 2 bases short, with 16 bases between. This CDR3 is 15 amino acids long. Looked up from germline, CDR1 is MGHRA and CDR2 is YSYEKL. Written as DNA, the CDR3 is TGCGCCAGCAGTCTCAGTACAGGTGGAAACTATGGCTACACCTTC. The encoded protein is CASSLSTGGNYGYTF.

V and J are TRBV6-5 and TRBJ2-6, with D hard to call. Germline CDR1 and CDR2: MNHEY and SVGAGI. The CDR3 covers 14 residues. Trimming took 5 bases from V and 0 from J, leaving 5 bases between them. The CDR3 DNA sequence: TGTGCCAGCAGTATAAGCTCTGGGGCCAACGTCCTGACTTTC. Protein sequence: CASSISSGANVLTF.

The V call is TRBV3-1 (or the pseudogene TRBV3-2), the J call TRBJ1-2, with 10 bases fitting TRBD1. The CDR3 loop spans 15 amino acids. Trimming removed 4 bases from V and 5 bases from J; junction bases left unmatched: 7. In germline, CDR1 is LGHDT, CDR2 YNNKEL (reference sequence). The CDR3 sequence is CASSRYEGQGYGYTF. DNA of the CDR3: TGTGCCAGCAGCCGGTACGAGGGACAGGGGTATGGCTACACCTTC.

V usage is TRBV18 and J usage is TRBJ2-5, with 7 bases aligning to TRBD2. Germline CDR1 reads KGHSH; CDR2 reads LQKENI. The CDR3 consists of 14 residues. The trim removed 3 bases at V and 1 base at J, leaving 2 bases unmatched. For the CDR3, the DNA is TGTGCCAGCTCACCGGGAGGGTTCCAAGAGACCCAGTACTTC. Protein product: CASSPGGFQETQYF.

As for this clone: One junction end does not reproduce the germline sequence, and a read error may be involved. Other DNA sequences within the sample encode an identical CDR3. V and J are TRBV28 and TRBJ1-2, with a tentative D call TRBD1 (5 bases). The germline V gene has CDR1 MDHEN and CDR2 SYDVKM. CDR3 size: 15 residues. The CDR3: CASSLLARVNYGYTF. As DNA, the CDR3 is TGTGCCAGCAGTTTATTGGCCAGGGTAAACTATGGTTACACCTTC.

A remark on this clone: A clone one base away is much larger, so this may be a read error. Different DNA sequences within this sample yield the same CDR3. The genes are TRBV4-1 and TRBJ2-5; 9 bases fit TRBD1. This CDR3 region has 13 residues. Trimming took 4 bases from V and 3 from J; bases not matched to a gene: 0. CDR1 is MGHRA, CDR2 YSYEKL, per germline. For the CDR3, the DNA is TGCGCCAGCAGCCGGGACAGGGAAGAGACCCAGTACTTC. Protein product: CASSRDREETQYF.

This clone showed up just a few times. The rearrangement links TRBV18 to TRBJ2-3; no clear D gene. CDR3 length: 16 amino acids. In germline, CDR1 is KGHSH, CDR2 LQKENI. The V end lost 0 bases, the J end lost 0 bases, and 10 bases lay between the germline ends. The CDR3 DNA follows: TGTGCCAGCTCACCACCCCGGCTATCTAGCACAGATACGCAGTATTTT. This gives the protein CASSPPRLSSTDTQYF. The full variable domain, completed using reference TRBV18 and TRBJ2-3, is NAGVMQNPRHLVRRRGQEARLRCSPMKGHSHVYWYRQLPEEGLKFMVYLQKENIIDESGMPKERFSAEFPKEGPSILRIQQVVRGDSAAYFCASSPPRLSSTDTQYFGPGTRLTVL.